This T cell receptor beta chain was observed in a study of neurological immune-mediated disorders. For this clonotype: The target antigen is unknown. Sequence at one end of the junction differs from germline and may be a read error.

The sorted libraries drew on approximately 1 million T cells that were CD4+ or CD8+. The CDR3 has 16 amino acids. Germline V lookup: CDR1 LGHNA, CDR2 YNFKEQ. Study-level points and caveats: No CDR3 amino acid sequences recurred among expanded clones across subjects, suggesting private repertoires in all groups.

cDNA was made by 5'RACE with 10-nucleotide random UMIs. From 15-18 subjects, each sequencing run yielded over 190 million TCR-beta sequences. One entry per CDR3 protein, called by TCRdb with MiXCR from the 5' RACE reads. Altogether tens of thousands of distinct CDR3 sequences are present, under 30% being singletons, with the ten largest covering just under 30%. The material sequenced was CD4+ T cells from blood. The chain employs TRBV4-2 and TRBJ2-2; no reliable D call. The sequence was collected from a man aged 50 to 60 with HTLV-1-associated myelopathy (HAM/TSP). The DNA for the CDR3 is TGTGCCAGCATCCAAGTTCATTTTTCGAACACCGGGGAGCTGTTTTTT. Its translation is CASIQVHFSNTGELFF.